The rows below give T cell receptor beta chains drawn from one sample of a study of blood T cells in healthy people across ages. A single record per CDR3 protein comes from TCRdb applying MiXCR to the 5' RACE reads. The sample yields around 1.7 million distinct CDR3 sequences, approximately 30% seen once. Sequenced input: blood. The source is a woman aged 25 to 39 in good health. Both conserved end residues are part of each CDR3. The order of the fields is V gene, clone size, J gene, D gene, CDR3 protein, CDR3 DNA. A D gene is named only where the DNA matches it firmly. Only some rows state a clone size, as once, few, many or a class for expanded clones.

V gene: TRBV7-2
clone size: few
J gene: TRBJ2-3
D gene: TRBD2
CDR3 protein: CASSLLSGGDTDTQYF
CDR3 DNA: TGTGCCAGCAGCTTACTTAGCGGGGGTGACACAGATACGCAGTATTTT

V gene: TRBV7-3
clone size: .
J gene: TRBJ2-1
D gene: TRBD2
CDR3 protein: CASSLIALRGGAREQFF
CDR3 DNA: TGTGCCAGCAGCTTAATTGCCCTCCGGGGGGGGGCACGAGAGCAGTTCTTC

V gene: TRBV5-1
clone size: .
J gene: TRBJ1-1
D gene: TRBD1
CDR3 protein: CASSRPGQPEAFF
CDR3 DNA: TGCGCCAGCAGCCGTCCGGGACAGCCTGAAGCTTTCTTT

V gene: TRBV4-1
clone size: few
J gene: TRBJ2-7
D gene: .
CDR3 protein: CAGSQDLCRPNEQYF
CDR3 DNA: TGCGCCGGCAGCCAAGATTTGTGCAGGCCCAACGAGCAGTACTTC

V gene: TRBV7-2
clone size: few
J gene: TRBJ1-2
D gene: .
CDR3 protein: CASARVGYGYTF
CDR3 DNA: TGTGCCAGCGCACGGGTAGGCTATGGCTACACCTTC

V gene: TRBV7-9
clone size: few
J gene: TRBJ1-1
D gene: TRBD1
CDR3 protein: CASSLEGAGRAFF
CDR3 DNA: TGTGCCAGCAGCTTAGAGGGGGCAGGGAGAGCTTTCTTT

V gene: TRBV2
clone size: .
J gene: TRBJ1-5
D gene: .
CDR3 protein: CASGPAFGNQPQHF
CDR3 DNA: TGTGCCAGCGGTCCCGCGTTCGGCAATCAGCCCCAGCATTTT

V gene: TRBV28
clone size: .
J gene: TRBJ1-3
D gene: TRBD1
CDR3 protein: CASHPGQGNTIYF
CDR3 DNA: TGTGCCAGCCACCCGGGACAGGGAAACACCATATATTTT

V gene: TRBV7-3
clone size: few
J gene: TRBJ2-7
D gene: TRBD2
CDR3 protein: CASSYAFSRGERSYEQYF
CDR3 DNA: TGTGCCAGCAGCTATGCCTTCTCGCGGGGGGAACGCTCCTACGAGCAGTACTTC

V gene: TRBV18
clone size: few
J gene: TRBJ1-5
D gene: TRBD1
CDR3 protein: CASSPRQGRDQPQHF
CDR3 DNA: TGTGCCAGCTCACCGCGACAGGGACGGGATCAGCCCCAGCATTTT

V gene: TRBV7-2
clone size: many
J gene: TRBJ2-1
D gene: .
CDR3 protein: CASSLWEGGLSYNEQFF
CDR3 DNA: TGTGCCAGCAGTTTGTGGGAGGGGGGCCTCTCCTACAATGAGCAGTTCTTC